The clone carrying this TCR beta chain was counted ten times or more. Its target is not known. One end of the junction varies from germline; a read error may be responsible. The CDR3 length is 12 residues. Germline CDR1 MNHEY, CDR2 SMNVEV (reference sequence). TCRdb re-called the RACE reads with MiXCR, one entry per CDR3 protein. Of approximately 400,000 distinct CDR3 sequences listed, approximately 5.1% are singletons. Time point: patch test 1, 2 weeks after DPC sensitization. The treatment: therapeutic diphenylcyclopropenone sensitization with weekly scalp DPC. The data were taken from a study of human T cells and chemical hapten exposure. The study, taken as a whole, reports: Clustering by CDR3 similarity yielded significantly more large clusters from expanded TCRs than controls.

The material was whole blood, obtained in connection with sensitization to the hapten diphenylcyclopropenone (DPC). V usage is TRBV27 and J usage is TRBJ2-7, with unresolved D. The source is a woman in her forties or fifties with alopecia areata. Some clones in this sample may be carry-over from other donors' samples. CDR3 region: CASGLNWSEQYF. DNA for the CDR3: TGTGCCAGCGGTTTAAACTGGTCCGAGCAGTACTTC.